Listed here are 15 T cell receptor beta chains from one sample, sequenced in a study of human thymus T cells. Obtained as resections during corrective heart surgery, the thymus tissue was then studied. Clones were sequenced by immunoSEQ multiplex PCR, and TCRdb holds only the in-frame ones, with some missing. Found here are about 78,000 clones, around 96% of them singletons; the top ten hold under 0.035%. The specimen sequenced was thymus tissue. The origin of the receptors is a boy younger than two with a congenital heart defect but otherwise immunologically healthy.

The chain uses TRBV29-1 and TRBJ2-3; a weak D match, TRBD1 (5 bases). The V and J ends lost 4 bases and 4 bases respectively, with 21 bases between them. This CDR3 comprises 16 residues. CDR1 is SQVTM, CDR2 ANQGSEA, per germline. CDR3 sequence (DNA): TGCAGCGTTGGACGCCGTCAGGGCCCAAGACCAGATACGCAGTATTTT. Protein: CSVGRRQGPRPDTQYF.

This clone was seen once. This chain connects TRBV5-3 to TRBJ1-1; the D gene is possibly TRBD1 (6 bases). TRBV5-3 is sorted into the ORF group, with uncertain function. Trimming pared 0 bases from V and 4 bases from J, leaving 16 bases between. The CDR3 is 16 amino acids. CDR3 protein: CARSLGGGQWRTEAFF. The DNA of the CDR3 is TGTGCCAGAAGCTTGGGTGGGGGGCAGTGGCGCACTGAAGCTTTCTTT.

The V gene is TRBV11-3, the J gene TRBJ2-5, with no clear D. The V gene lost 0 bases and the J gene lost 3 bases, with 8 bases spanning the gap. This CDR3 has 14 amino acids. Germline V gives CDR1 SGHNT, CDR2 YENEEA. The CDR3, as DNA: TGTGCCAGCAGCTTAGATCAGGTGGAAGAGACCCAGTACTTC. Its protein is CASSLDQVEETQYF.

The chain has TRBV27 and TRBJ2-3, with TRBD2 identical over 10 bases. The CDR3 has 17 residues. With V trimmed by 5 bases and J by 0 bases, 8 bases remained unmatched. The V gene's germline CDR1 is MNHEY and CDR2 SMNVEV (reference sequence). The CDR3 spells CASSPHGLADSTDTQYF. In DNA form, the CDR3 reads TGTGCCAGCAGTCCCCACGGACTAGCGGATAGCACAGATACGCAGTATTTT.

The gene calls are TRBV5-1 and TRBJ2-3; D might be TRBD2 (5 bases). The germline V gene has CDR1 SGHRS and CDR2 YFSETQ. V shed 1 base and J shed 0 bases, with 12 bases lying between them. This CDR3 region has 16 residues. The CDR3 region has the DNA TGCGCCAGCAGCTTGCTTAGGACTGGGAGCACAGATACGCAGTATTTT. Translation gives CASSLLRTGSTDTQYF.

The chain couples TRBV14 to TRBJ2-7, with a weak D call TRBD2 (5 bases). This CDR3 is 15 amino acids long. The germline V and J ends were trimmed by 2 bases and 6 bases, with 17 bases remaining between them. Germline values: CDR1 SGHDN, CDR2 FVKESK. CDR3 in DNA: TGTGCCAGCAGCCAACTCTCGGGGAGTGGAGTCGAGCAGTACTTC. Encoded protein: CASSQLSGSGVEQYF.

V and J are TRBV4-3 and TRBJ1-6, with 7 bases lining up with TRBD1. V shed 0 bases, J shed 2 bases, and the junction held 1 base outside the gene matches. The germline gives CDR1 LGHNA, CDR2 YSLEER. The CDR3 has 16 residues. The CDR3 DNA reads TGCGCCAGCAGCCAAGATAGGGGGCCCTATAATTCACCCCTCCACTTT. Protein: CASSQDRGPYNSPLHF.

The chain is built from TRBV6-6 and TRBJ1-1; 7 bases fit TRBD1. Germline values: CDR1 MNHNY, CDR2 SVGAGI (reference sequence). V was clipped by 2 bases and J by 0 bases; unmatched bases: 3. The CDR3 contains 15 residues. The CDR3 sequence: CASSYRTGMNTEAFF. The CDR3, as DNA: TGTGCCAGCAGTTACAGGACAGGAATGAACACTGAAGCTTTCTTT.

This sequence joins TRBV5-1 and TRBJ2-3; possibly TRBD1 for D (5 bases). This CDR3 spans 15 amino acids. V lost 4 bases and J 5 bases, leaving 17 bases between the germline ends. Germline V gives CDR1 SGHRS, CDR2 YFSETQ. The CDR3 loop is CASSADGANVDTQYF. CDR3 coding DNA: TGCGCCAGCAGCGCCGATGGGGCCAACGTAGATACGCAGTATTTT.

The chain joins TRBV2 to TRBJ1-2; D remains ambiguous. CDR1 is SNHLY, CDR2 FYNNEI, per germline. With 8 bases removed from V and 8 bases from J, the gap between germline ends came to 9 bases. CDR3 length: 10 residues. CDR3 loop: CASYEGGYTF. The CDR3 nucleotides read TGTGCCAGCTACGAAGGAGGCTACACCTTC.

Points on this clone: At one boundary the junction diverges from the germline segment, which might be a read error. The chain links TRBV7-9 to TRBJ2-7, with D perhaps TRBD1 (6 bases). Germline V gives CDR1 SEHNR, CDR2 FQNEAQ (reference sequence). This CDR3 comprises 16 residues. The CDR3 bases are TGCGCCAGCAGCCAAGAGGGAAGGCAGGGGCGCTACGAGCAGTACTTC. Its translation: CASSQEGRQGRYEQYF.

The chain links TRBV15 to TRBJ1-1, with D tentatively TRBD1 (5 bases). The V and J ends lost 1 base and 5 bases respectively, with 11 bases between them. Germline CDR1 and CDR2: LNHNV and YYDKDF (reference sequence). The CDR3 has 14 residues. Here the CDR3 DNA reads TGTGCCACCAGCAGAGTAGCAGGGCGGACTGAAGCTTTCTTT. Amino acids: CATSRVAGRTEAFF.

This clone was counted a single time. This chain links TRBV19 with TRBJ2-3; TRBD2 matches 12 bases. Unmatched junction bases numbered 4, after V lost 3 bases and J lost 3 bases. CDR3 size: 16 residues. CDR1 is LNHDA, CDR2 SQIVND, per germline (reference sequence). CDR3 bases: TGTGCCAGTAGTATCGGACTAGCGGGAAAGACAGATACGCAGTATTTT. It yields the protein CASSIGLAGKTDTQYF.

The chain links TRBV7-8 to TRBJ2-1, with TRBD2 as a possible D gene (6 bases). The CDR3 is 15 residues long. Trimming pared 0 bases from V and 5 bases from J, leaving 11 bases between. The V gene's germline CDR1 is SGHVS and CDR2 FQNEAQ. The CDR3 spells CASSLAKRLDNEQFF. CDR3 DNA sequence: TGTGCCAGCAGCTTAGCGAAACGACTAGACAATGAGCAGTTCTTC.

The chain recombines TRBV5-1 with TRBJ2-3; TRBD2 aligns across 14 bases. Germline values: CDR1 SGHRS, CDR2 YFSETQ. The length of the CDR3 is 18 residues. Trimming cost V 4 bases and J 1 base; bases outside gene matches: 8. CDR3 sequence (DNA): TGCGCCAGCAGCCCAAGGACTAGCGGGAGGAACCGCACAGATACGCAGTATTTT. It encodes CASSPRTSGRNRTDTQYF. Together with reference TRBV5-1 and TRBJ2-3, the CDR3 gives the full variable domain: KAGVTQTPRYLIKTRGQQVTLSCSPISGHRSVSWYQQTPGQGLQFLFEYFSETQRNKGNFPGRFSGRQFSNSRSEMNVSTLELGDSALYLCASSPRTSGRNRTDTQYFGPGTRLTVL.